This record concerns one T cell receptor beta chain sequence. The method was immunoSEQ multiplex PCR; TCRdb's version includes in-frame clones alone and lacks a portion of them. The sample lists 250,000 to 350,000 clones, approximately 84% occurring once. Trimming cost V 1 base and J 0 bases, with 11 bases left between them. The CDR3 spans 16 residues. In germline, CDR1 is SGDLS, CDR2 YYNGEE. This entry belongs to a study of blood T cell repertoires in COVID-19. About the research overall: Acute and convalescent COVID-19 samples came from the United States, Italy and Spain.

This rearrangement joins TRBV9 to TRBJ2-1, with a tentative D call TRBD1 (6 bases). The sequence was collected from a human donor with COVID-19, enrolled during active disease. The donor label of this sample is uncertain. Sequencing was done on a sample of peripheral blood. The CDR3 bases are TGTGCCAGCAGCGTACTAGGACAGAGCTCCTACAATGAGCAGTTCTTC. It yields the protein CASSVLGQSSYNEQFF.